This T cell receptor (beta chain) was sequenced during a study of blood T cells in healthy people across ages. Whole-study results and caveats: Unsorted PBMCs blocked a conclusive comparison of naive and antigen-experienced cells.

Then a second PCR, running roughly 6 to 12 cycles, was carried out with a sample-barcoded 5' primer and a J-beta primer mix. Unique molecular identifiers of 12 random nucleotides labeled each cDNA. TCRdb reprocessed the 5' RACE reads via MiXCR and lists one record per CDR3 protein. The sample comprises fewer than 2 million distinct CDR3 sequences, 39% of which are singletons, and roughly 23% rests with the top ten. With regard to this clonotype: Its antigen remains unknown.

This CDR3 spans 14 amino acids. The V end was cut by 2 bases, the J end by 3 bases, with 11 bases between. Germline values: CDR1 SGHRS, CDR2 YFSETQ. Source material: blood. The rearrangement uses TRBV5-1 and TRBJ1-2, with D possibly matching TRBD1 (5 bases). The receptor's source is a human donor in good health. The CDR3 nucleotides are TGCGCCAGCAGCTTATGGGGCGCCGACTATGGCTACACCTTC. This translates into CASSLWGADYGYTF. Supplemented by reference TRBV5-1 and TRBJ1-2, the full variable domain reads KAGVTQTPRYLIKTRGQQVTLSCSPISGHRSVSWYQQTPGQGLQFLFEYFSETQRNKGNFPGRFSGRQFSNSRSEMNVSTLELGDSALYLCASSLWGADYGYTFGSGTRLTVV.